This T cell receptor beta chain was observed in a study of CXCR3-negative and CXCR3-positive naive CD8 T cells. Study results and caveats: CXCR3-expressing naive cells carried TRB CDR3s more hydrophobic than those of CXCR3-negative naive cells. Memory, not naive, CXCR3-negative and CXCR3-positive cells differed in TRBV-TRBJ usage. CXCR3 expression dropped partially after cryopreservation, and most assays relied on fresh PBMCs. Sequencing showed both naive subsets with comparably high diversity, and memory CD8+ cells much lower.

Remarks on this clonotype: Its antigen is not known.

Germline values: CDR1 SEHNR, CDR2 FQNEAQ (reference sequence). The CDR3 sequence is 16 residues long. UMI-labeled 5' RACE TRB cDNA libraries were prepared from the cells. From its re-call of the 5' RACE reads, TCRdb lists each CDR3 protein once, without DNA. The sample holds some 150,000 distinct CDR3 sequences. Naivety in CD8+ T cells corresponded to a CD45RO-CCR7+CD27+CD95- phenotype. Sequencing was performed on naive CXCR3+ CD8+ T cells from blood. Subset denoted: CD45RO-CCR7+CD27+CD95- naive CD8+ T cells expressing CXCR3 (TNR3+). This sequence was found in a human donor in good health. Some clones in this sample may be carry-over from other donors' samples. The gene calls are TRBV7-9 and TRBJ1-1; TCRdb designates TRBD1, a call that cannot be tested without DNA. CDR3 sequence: CASSLAGTGEDTEAFF.